These 26 T cell receptor beta chains came from one sample sequenced in a study of identical twins listed by TCRdb under 2016. Preparation of the library involved 5' RACE. The sample was run on an Illumina HiSeq 2000. The public reads were reprocessed in TCRdb via fastp at Q25 and MiXCR, keeping in-frame beta chains. Each CDR3 protein gets just one entry, which takes the most common genes and DNA from the rows behind it. The sample table contains 350,000 to 450,000 distinct CDR3 sequences; only one count was recorded for roughly 20% of them. The top ten clonotypes cover around 10% of the sample. What was sequenced was naive T cells sorted from blood. This sample's cell subset or site label indicates: cells isolated with a human naive T-cell isolation kit. All receptors come from a man aged 50 to 59 in good health.

The rearrangement links TRBV5-6 to TRBJ2-6; perhaps D is TRBD1 or TRBD2 (6 bases each). The length of the CDR3 is 19 residues. Germline V gives CDR1 SGHDT, CDR2 YYEEEE. V shed 0 bases and J shed 0 bases, with 16 bases lying between them. In DNA, the CDR3 is TGTGCCAGCAGCTTGGCGGGGGCCCTTTTTAACTCTGGGGCCAACGTCCTGACTTTC. It is translated as CASSLAGALFNSGANVLTF.

V is TRBV5-4 and J is TRBJ1-2, with D uncertain. V was cut by 0 bases and J by 5 bases, with 29 bases left in between. CDR3 length: 20 residues. Germline values: CDR1 SGHNT, CDR2 YYREEE (reference sequence). CDR3 region: CASSLESMSGRRTFYYGYTF. CDR3 nucleotide sequence: TGTGCCAGCAGCTTGGAAAGTATGAGCGGTCGACGGACGTTTTATTATGGCTACACCTTC.

The CDR3 DNA reads as TGTGCCACCAGCAGAGATAGGGGAACCTACGAGCAGTACTTC. Its protein is CATSRDRGTYEQYF. This sequence joins TRBV15 and TRBJ2-7, with D possibly matching TRBD1 (5 bases). V lost 0 bases to trimming and J lost 2 bases, with 8 bases between them. This CDR3 has 14 amino acids. CDR1 and CDR2 from the germline V gene are LNHNV and YYDKDF (reference sequence).

This clonotype has at least ten counts. The chain employs TRBV5-6 and TRBJ1-2; 7 bases are shared with TRBD1. Germline CDR1 is SGHDT and CDR2 is YYEEEE. V trimming: 0 bases; J trimming: 7 bases; junction bases outside the gene matches: 12. The CDR3 runs 16 residues. DNA of the CDR3: TGTGCCAGCAGCTTGGTTTGGTTACAGGGGCCTCTTGGCTACACCTTC. Translation gives CASSLVWLQGPLGYTF.

This clonotype came up many times. This chain connects TRBV20-1 to TRBJ1-2; D unresolved. V lost 1 base and J lost 0, with 9 bases in between. This CDR3 contains 14 residues. Germline CDR1 and CDR2: DFQATT and SNEGSKA (reference sequence). CDR3 region: CSARARRTNYGYTF. CDR3 in DNA: TGCAGTGCTAGAGCCCGCAGGACTAACTATGGCTACACCTTC.

The chain joins TRBV7-8 to TRBJ2-7; D not resolved. Trimming left V 5 bases short and J 0 bases short, with 14 bases between. The CDR3 contains 15 residues. Looked up from germline, CDR1 is SGHVS and CDR2 is FQNEAQ. Here the CDR3 DNA reads TGTGCCAGCAGCCCTCGGGCCTTCTCCTCCTACGAGCAGTACTTC. Its protein product is CASSPRAFSSYEQYF.

This chain joins TRBV20-1 and TRBJ2-5; D tentatively reads TRBD1 or TRBD2 (5 bases each). Germline CDR1 is DFQATT and CDR2 is SNEGSKA (reference sequence). This CDR3 comprises 14 residues. Trimming shortened V by 2 bases and J by 4 bases, and 14 bases separated the two germline ends. CDR3 region: CSARQGVSGETQYF. In DNA form, the CDR3 reads TGCAGTGCTAGACAGGGAGTGTCAGGAGAGACCCAGTACTTC.

The V gene is TRBV20-1, the J gene TRBJ2-5; 11 nucleotides line up with TRBD2. CDR3 length: 15 residues. The germline V gene has CDR1 DFQATT and CDR2 SNEGSKA (reference sequence). V was clipped by 0 bases and J by 0 bases; unmatched bases: 0. The CDR3 protein is CSARETSGDQETQYF. CDR3 nucleotide sequence: TGCAGTGCTAGAGAGACTAGCGGGGACCAAGAGACCCAGTACTTC.

This clonotype was counted ten times or more. CDR3 loop: CASSLSHTEAFF. The CDR3 DNA reads TGTGCCAGCAGTTTGTCCCACACTGAAGCTTTCTTT. The chain recombines TRBV12-3 or TRBV12-4 with TRBJ1-1; D is unclear. The CDR3 totals 12 residues. V lost 3 bases and J lost 3, with 5 bases in between.

The table lists this clonotype with many counts. This chain joins TRBV29-1 and TRBJ2-7, with 7 positions matching TRBD2. V shed 6 bases and J 2 bases; nucleotides not matched to a gene: 10. This CDR3 comprises 14 residues. CDR1 and CDR2 (germline): SQVTM, ANQGSEA. The CDR3 loop is CSVLTSPGPYEQYF. CDR3 sequence (DNA): TGCAGCGTGCTGACTAGCCCAGGTCCCTACGAGCAGTACTTC.

The J gene is TRBJ2-1, the V gene TRBV7-2, with 7 bases fitting TRBD2. Germline V gives CDR1 SGHTA, CDR2 FQGNSA. The trim removed 4 bases at V and 4 bases at J, leaving 13 bases unmatched. The CDR3 covers 17 residues. CDR3 nucleotide sequence: TGTGCCAGCAGCTCTAGGGCGGCGGGGGTCCCTTACAATGAGCAGTTCTTC. This codes for CASSSRAAGVPYNEQFF.

The sample holds a few counts of this clonotype. This chain joins TRBV5-1 and TRBJ2-5, with D perhaps matching TRBD1 (6 bases). Germline V CDR1 and CDR2: SGHRS, YFSETQ. The CDR3 is made up of 15 amino acids. V was trimmed by 4 bases and J by 2 bases, leaving 15 bases between them. The CDR3 loop reads CASSHSRGEQETQYF. The CDR3 DNA reads TGCGCCAGCAGCCACTCCAGGGGAGAGCAAGAGACCCAGTACTTC.

This clonotype came up a few times. The chain couples TRBV7-2 to TRBJ2-5, with D possibly being TRBD2 (5 bases). This CDR3 is 14 amino acids long. The V end lost 1 base, the J end lost 5 bases, and 11 bases lay between the germline ends. Germline assignment: CDR1 SGHTA and CDR2 FQGNSA. CDR3: CASSLEARRETQYF. CDR3 sequence (DNA): TGTGCCAGCAGCTTAGAGGCTAGGAGGGAGACCCAGTACTTC.

This clonotype has ten or more counts. The gene calls are TRBV9 and TRBJ1-2; D may be TRBD1 (5 bases). Trimming shortened V by 3 bases and J by 7 bases, and 19 bases separated the two germline ends. The CDR3 consists of 15 residues. Germline V lookup: CDR1 SGDLS, CDR2 YYNGEE. CDR3 amino acids: CASSASRGQTGGYTF. The CDR3 DNA is TGTGCCAGCAGCGCCTCTCGGGGCCAGACGGGTGGCTACACCTTC.

The V gene is TRBV5-4, the J gene TRBJ2-7; possible D gene TRBD1, 5 bases. V lost 3 bases and J lost 2, with 9 bases in between. CDR1 is SGHNT, CDR2 YYREEE, per germline (reference sequence). The CDR3 runs 13 residues. Here the CDR3 reads CASSYGAAYEQYF. CDR3 nucleotide sequence: TGTGCCAGCAGCTATGGGGCAGCCTACGAGCAGTACTTC.

Written as DNA, the CDR3 is TGTGCCAGCAGTTTGCTTTCCGGAGGGCCCCAGTACTTC. Encoded protein: CASSLLSGGPQYF. The J gene is TRBJ2-5, the V gene TRBV28, with D possibly being TRBD2 (6 bases). The V end lost 3 bases, the J end lost 9 bases, and 14 bases lay between the germline ends. CDR3 size: 13 residues. The V gene's germline CDR1 is MDHEN and CDR2 SYDVKM.

The gene calls are TRBV5-1 and TRBJ2-3; 9 bases are shared with TRBD2. Germline V CDR1 and CDR2: SGHRS, YFSETQ. The V and J ends lost 5 bases and 10 bases, in that order; junction bases with no gene match: 11. This CDR3 comprises 14 residues. This CDR3 is CASSSGGGAPAQYF. CDR3 bases: TGCGCCAGCAGTTCTGGCGGGGGGGCACCAGCGCAGTATTTT.

This clonotype has a single count. The chain employs TRBV5-1 and TRBJ2-7; no definite D call. Germline CDR1 is SGHRS and CDR2 is YFSETQ. V gave up 0 bases and J gave up 2 bases, with 9 bases separating them. The CDR3 totals 14 residues. The CDR3 reads CASSLDSLPYEQYF. The DNA for the CDR3 is TGCGCCAGCAGCTTGGACAGTCTCCCCTACGAGCAGTACTTC.

This clonotype was counted only a few times. The chain recombines TRBV27 with TRBJ2-1; 7 positions match TRBD1. The germline V gene encodes CDR1 MNHEY and CDR2 SMNVEV (reference sequence). V shed 5 bases and J 8 bases; nucleotides not matched to a gene: 6. The CDR3 extends over 13 amino acids. CDR3 DNA sequence: TGTGCCAGCAGTCCACAGACAGGGTATGAGCAGTTCTTC. It codes for CASSPQTGYEQFF.

This clonotype has ten or more counts. The chain links TRBV20-1 to TRBJ2-4, with D perhaps assigned TRBD1 or TRBD2 (6 bases each). Germline V gives CDR1 DFQATT, CDR2 SNEGSKA (reference sequence). The CDR3 runs to 15 residues. The CDR3, as DNA: TGCAGCCTAAGCTCGGGGGCAGGGGCCAAAAACATTCAGTACTTC. This translates into CSLSSGAGAKNIQYF.

This clonotype was observed a handful of times. This chain links TRBV7-2 with TRBJ1-2; D not resolved. CDR3 length: 16 residues. Trimming took off 1 base at V and 4 bases at J, with 16 bases between the two ends. Germline V gives CDR1 SGHTA, CDR2 FQGNSA. The DNA of the CDR3 is TGTGCCAGCAGCTTAGGAGGTGGGCAGAAGCTCTATGGCTACACCTTC. Translating gives CASSLGGGQKLYGYTF.

This clonotype was seen more than once but under ten times. The chain employs TRBV20-1 and TRBJ2-6; D might be TRBD1 (6 bases). CDR3 size: 15 residues. Per germline, CDR1 DFQATT and CDR2 SNEGSKA (reference sequence). V lost 5 bases, J lost 3 bases, and 14 bases lay in between. The chain's CDR3 is CSADRRKSGANVLTF. The CDR3 bases are TGCAGTGCTGACAGGCGTAAAAGTGGGGCCAACGTCCTGACTTTC.

This sequence joins TRBV20-1 and TRBJ2-3, with D perhaps matching TRBD1 (6 bases). The V gene lost 4 bases and the J gene lost 2 bases, with 13 bases spanning the gap. The CDR3 runs to 14 residues. CDR1 and CDR2 from the germline V gene are DFQATT and SNEGSKA (reference sequence). DNA of the CDR3: TGCAGTGCTACAGAACAGGGCCTCACAGATACGCAGTATTTT. Residues: CSATEQGLTDTQYF.

This clonotype was recorded many times. The junction departs from the called germline gene at one end, perhaps through a read error. The chain has TRBV5-6 and TRBJ2-7; perhaps TRBD2 as D (6 bases). CDR1 is SGHDT and CDR2 is YYEEEE in the germline V gene. This CDR3 is built from 14 residues. The CDR3, as DNA: TGTGCCAGCGGCTTCGGGTCGGGAGTTGTCGAGCAGTACTTC. Residues: CASGFGSGVVEQYF.

The chain is built from TRBV7-9 and TRBJ1-2, with no clear D. Per germline, CDR1 SEHNR and CDR2 FQNEAQ (reference sequence). V was shortened by 1 base and J by 3 bases, with 9 bases between the two germline ends. CDR3 size: 14 residues. CDR3 DNA sequence: TGTGCCAGCAGCTTAGGAGATCCGCACTATGGCTACACCTTC. This encodes CASSLGDPHYGYTF.

This clonotype was seen a handful of times. This chain joins TRBV7-9 and TRBJ2-1; the match to TRBD2 covers 7 bases. Germline V gives CDR1 SEHNR, CDR2 FQNEAQ (reference sequence). After removal of 4 bases from V and 1 base from J, the junction contained 7 bases not matched to a gene. The CDR3 consists of 16 residues. DNA for the CDR3: TGTGCCAGCAGCTCAACTAGCGCCCTATCCTACAATGAGCAGTTCTTC. Protein sequence: CASSSTSALSYNEQFF.